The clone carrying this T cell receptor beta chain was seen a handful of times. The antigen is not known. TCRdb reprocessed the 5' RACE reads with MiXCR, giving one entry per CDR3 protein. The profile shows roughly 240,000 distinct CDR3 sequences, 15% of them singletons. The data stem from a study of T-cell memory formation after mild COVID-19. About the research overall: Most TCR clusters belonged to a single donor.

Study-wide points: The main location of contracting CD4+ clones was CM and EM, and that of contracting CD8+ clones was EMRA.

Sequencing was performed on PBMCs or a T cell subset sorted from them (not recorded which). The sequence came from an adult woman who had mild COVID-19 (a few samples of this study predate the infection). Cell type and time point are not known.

The DNA for the CDR3 is TGCAGTGCTAGAGATCGAGGGGTCAATTCACCCCTCCACTTT. It codes for CSARDRGVNSPLHF. This rearrangement joins TRBV20-1 to TRBJ1-6, with D possibly TRBD1 on 5 matching bases. Germline V CDR1 and CDR2: DFQATT, SNEGSKA (reference sequence). This CDR3 is 14 amino acids long. V was pared by 0 bases and J by 7 bases, with 10 bases between.